This is a list of T cell receptor beta chains from one sample in a study of blood T cell repertoires in COVID-19. This table comes from immunoSEQ multiplex PCR, and its TCRdb copy is limited to in-frame clones, with some not included. The table includes fewer than 250,000 clones, about four fifths detected once. The material sequenced was peripheral blood. The source is a man aged 60 to 69 with acute or convalescent COVID-19. The CDR3 runs from the conserved cysteine through the conserved F or W. Fields, in order: V gene, D gene, J gene, clone size, CDR3 protein, CDR3 DNA. D genes are given only for firm matches. Size tells how often a clone was seen (once, few, many) or the class of an expanded clone, and some rows leave it out.

TRBV4-3	.	TRBJ2-3	.	CASSQEGVTGGTDTQYF	TGCGCCAGCAGCCAAGAGGGGGTGACAGGTGGAACAGATACGCAGTATTTT
TRBV19	TRBD1	TRBJ1-4	.	CASSRTGFATNEKLFF	TGTGCCAGTAGCCGGACAGGGTTTGCAACTAATGAAAAACTGTTTTTT
TRBV12-3/TRBV12-4	.	TRBJ2-7	.	CASSFLYEQYF	TGTGCCAGCAGTTTCCTCTACGAGCAGTACTTC
TRBV6-1	.	TRBJ1-3	.	CASSEWRPPRREGRSRDTIYF	TGTGCCAGCAGTGAATGGAGGCCCCCCCGGAGGGAGGGGAGGTCTCGGGACACCATATATTTT
TRBV18	TRBD2	TRBJ2-3	.	CASSLGTSGNADTQYF	TGTGCCAGCTCACTCGGGACTAGCGGGAACGCAGATACGCAGTATTTT
TRBV3-1/TRBV3-2	TRBD2	TRBJ2-5	.	CASSQGLAGLQETQYF	TGTGCCAGCAGCCAAGGTTTAGCGGGACTCCAAGAGACCCAGTACTTC
TRBV3-1/TRBV3-2	TRBD2	TRBJ2-3	.	CASSQSSGDSTDTQYF	TGTGCCAGCAGCCAATCTAGCGGAGATAGCACAGATACGCAGTATTTT
TRBV10-3	TRBD1	TRBJ1-2	.	CAISLDRGRGYTF	TGTGCCATCAGTTTGGACAGGGGGCGCGGCTACACCTTC
TRBV19	.	TRBJ2-4	.	CASSVQGWENIQYF	TGTGCCAGTAGCGTCCAGGGGTGGGAAAACATTCAGTACTTC
TRBV28	.	TRBJ1-1	.	CASRRESEAFF	TGTGCCAGCAGACGCGAGTCTGAAGCTTTCTTT
TRBV7-2	.	TRBJ2-3	.	CASSLAGADTQYF	TGTGCCAGCAGCTTAGCGGGCGCAGATACGCAGTATTTT
TRBV6-1	TRBD1	TRBJ2-3	.	CASSDRQGAYTDTQYF	TGTGCCAGCAGTGACCGACAGGGTGCCTATACAGATACGCAGTATTTT
TRBV4-2	.	TRBJ1-6	.	CASSSKESLESPLHF	TGTGCCAGCAGCTCTAAAGAGAGTCTCGAATCACCCCTCCACTTT
TRBV5-1	TRBD1	TRBJ1-2	.	CASSPGQNSHGYTF	TGCGCCAGCAGCCCGGGACAGAATAGCCATGGCTACACCTTC
TRBV5-4	TRBD2	TRBJ2-7	.	CASSLIAGGKSEQYF	TGTGCCAGCAGCCTTATAGCGGGGGGGAAAAGCGAGCAGTACTTC
TRBV24-1	TRBD2	TRBJ2-2	.	CATSHGGVDTGELFF	TGTGCCACCAGTCACGGGGGGGTCGACACCGGGGAGCTGTTTTTT
TRBV18	.	TRBJ1-3	.	CASSPSESSGNTIYF	TGTGCCAGCTCACCATCCGAGAGCTCTGGAAACACCATATATTTT
TRBV18	.	TRBJ2-3	.	CASSPRETGDTQYF	TGTGCCAGCTCACCACGGGAGACTGGGGATACGCAGTATTTT
TRBV12-3/TRBV12-4	.	TRBJ2-1	.	CASSLSGYNEQFF	TGTGCCAGCAGTTTAAGCGGATACAATGAGCAGTTCTTC
TRBV2	.	TRBJ2-6	once	CASSTDRANVLTF	TGTGCCAGCAGTACGGACAGGGCCAACGTCCTGACTTTC
TRBV5-5	.	TRBJ1-6	.	CASSLDSLSSYNSPLHF	TGTGCCAGCAGCTTGGATTCGCTGAGCTCCTATAATTCACCCCTCCACTTT
TRBV24-1	TRBD1	TRBJ2-1	.	CATSDPTGSSYNEQFF	TGTGCCACCAGTGATCCGACAGGGAGCTCCTACAATGAGCAGTTCTTC
TRBV7-2	TRBD1	TRBJ2-7	.	CASSLDRGLYEQYF	TGTGCCAGCAGCCTAGACAGGGGGCTCTACGAGCAGTACTTC
TRBV7-9	TRBD1	TRBJ2-5	.	CASSFYRGSETQYF	TGTGCCAGCAGCTTTTACAGGGGGTCAGAGACCCAGTACTTC
TRBV15	.	TRBJ2-1	.	CATSRVKFGSGEQFF	TGTGCCACCAGCAGAGTCAAGTTCGGCTCGGGTGAGCAGTTCTTC
TRBV3-1/TRBV3-2	.	TRBJ1-4	.	CASSQVQGNEKLFF	TGTGCCAGCAGCCAAGTTCAGGGTAATGAAAAACTGTTTTTT
TRBV30	TRBD1	TRBJ1-4	.	CAWSVGQGNEKLFF	TGTGCCTGGAGTGTGGGACAGGGTAATGAAAAACTGTTTTTT
TRBV24-1	.	TRBJ2-3	few	CATSGGHKTDTQYF	TGTGCCACCAGTGGGGGACATAAGACAGATACGCAGTATTTT
TRBV7-9	TRBD1	TRBJ1-2	.	CASSLAGTDYGYTF	TGTGCCAGCAGCTTAGCCGGGACAGACTATGGCTACACCTTC
TRBV4-3	.	TRBJ1-1	.	CASSQRTYTEAFF	TGCGCCAGCAGCCAACGTACTTACACTGAAGCTTTCTTT
TRBV6-5	TRBD1	TRBJ1-1	.	CASSQRQGAEAFF	TGTGCCAGCAGCCAGAGACAGGGCGCTGAAGCTTTCTTT
TRBV2	TRBD1	TRBJ2-5	few	CASSVQPTGVETQYF	TGTGCCAGCAGTGTTCAACCGACAGGGGTCGAGACCCAGTACTTC
TRBV7-2	TRBD2	TRBJ2-7	.	CASSFSGGDIYEQYF	TGTGCCAGCAGCTTCAGCGGGGGGGATATTTACGAGCAGTACTTC
TRBV2	TRBD2	TRBJ2-1	.	CASNGLAGGNNEQFF	TGTGCCAGCAACGGCCTAGCGGGAGGAAACAATGAGCAGTTCTTC
TRBV4-3	.	TRBJ1-2	.	CASSQVIRAGNYGYTF	TGCGCCAGCAGCCAAGTTATCAGGGCAGGGAACTATGGCTACACCTTC
TRBV28	.	TRBJ1-5	.	CASSPPIYRPGGNQPQHF	TGTGCCAGCAGCCCACCAATTTACAGGCCTGGGGGCAATCAGCCCCAGCATTTT
TRBV4-1	.	TRBJ1-6	.	CASSSQGSYNSPLHF	TGCGCCAGCAGCTCCCAGGGTTCCTATAATTCACCCCTCCACTTT
TRBV30	.	TRBJ1-6	few	CARTTGKWSPLHF	TGTGCCCGGACTACAGGGAAGTGGTCACCCCTCCACTTT
TRBV28	TRBD1	TRBJ1-1	.	CASSATGIHTEAFF	TGTGCCAGCAGCGCGACAGGGATTCACACTGAAGCTTTCTTT
TRBV9	.	TRBJ1-6	.	CASSVTGEYNSPLHF	TGTGCCAGCAGCGTAACGGGGGAGTATAATTCACCCCTCCACTTT
TRBV2	TRBD1	TRBJ1-2	.	CASSGTGINYGYTF	TGTGCCTCCTCCGGGACAGGGATTAACTATGGCTACACCTTC
TRBV19	.	TRBJ2-6	.	CASSIPYSPSGANVLTF	TGTGCCAGTAGTATACCCTATTCTCCATCTGGGGCCAACGTCCTGACTTTC
TRBV19	.	TRBJ1-1	few	CASSSRDIAMNTEAFF	TGTGCCAGTAGTTCGAGGGACATTGCGATGAACACTGAAGCTTTCTTT
TRBV24-1	.	TRBJ2-2	.	CATSDPGRRGHGELFF	TGTGCCACCAGTGACCCCGGCAGGAGGGGTCACGGGGAGCTGTTTTTT
TRBV2	.	TRBJ1-1	few	CASSEAGHLTEAFF	TGTGCCAGCAGTGAAGCGGGACACCTCACTGAAGCTTTCTTT
TRBV6-2/TRBV6-3	TRBD1	TRBJ2-1	.	CASSKDRGSTQVNEQFF	TGTGCCAGCAGTAAAGACAGGGGTTCGACCCAGGTGAATGAGCAGTTCTTC
TRBV6-5	TRBD2	TRBJ2-3	.	CASIVAGGSTDTQYF	TGTGCCAGTATCGTAGCGGGGGGGAGCACAGATACGCAGTATTTT